The 8 T cell receptor beta chains given below trace back to one sample, sequenced in a study of T cell changes during pregnancy in multiple sclerosis. Profiled with immunoSEQ multiplex PCR; TCRdb holds only in-frame clones, not every one. The table records about 49,000 clones, around 95% of them present only once. The sample here was CD8+ T cells from peripheral blood mononuclear cells, taken in the first trimester of pregnancy. These receptors came from a female donor with multiple sclerosis, enrolled in a pregnancy study.

V gene TRBV7-6 combines with J gene TRBJ2-2; 7 bases are a match to TRBD2. The CDR3 length is 16 residues. Germline CDR1 is SGHVS and CDR2 is FNYEAQ. With V trimmed by 7 bases and J by 6 bases, 14 bases remained unmatched. The CDR3 bases are TGTGCCAGCACCCTCCGGGGCGGGAGTAGTTCCGGGGAGCTGTTTTTT. It encodes CASTLRGGSSSGELFF.

The chain uses TRBV4-2 and TRBJ2-1; no clear D gene. Trimming shortened V by 0 bases and J by 7 bases, and 7 bases separated the two germline ends. CDR1 LGHNA and CDR2 YNFKEQ come from the germline V gene. The CDR3 loop spans 13 amino acids. The CDR3 loop is CASSQDVVNEQFF. Here the CDR3 DNA reads TGTGCCAGCAGCCAAGATGTAGTAAATGAGCAGTTCTTC.

By its share, this clone is medium-sized. The chain combines TRBV5-1 with TRBJ1-1, with TRBD1 matching over 7 bases. The V and J ends lost 0 bases and 5 bases, in that order; junction bases with no gene match: 10. The CDR3 is 16 amino acids. Germline assignment: CDR1 SGHRS and CDR2 YFSETQ. In DNA, the CDR3 is TGCGCCAGCAGCTTGGTTCCGGACAGGAATCCGACTGAAGCTTTCTTT. Translated, it gives CASSLVPDRNPTEAFF. Full variable domain (outside the CDR3, taken from reference TRBV5-1 and TRBJ1-1): KAGVTQTPRYLIKTRGQQVTLSCSPISGHRSVSWYQQTPGQGLQFLFEYFSETQRNKGNFPGRFSGRQFSNSRSEMNVSTLELGDSALYLCASSLVPDRNPTEAFFGQGTRLTVV.

The chain combines TRBV7-9 with TRBJ2-1, with TRBD2 identical over 13 bases. Losses at the gene ends were 5 bases for V and 6 bases for J; bases not matched to a gene: 4. CDR1 and CDR2 from the germline V gene are SEHNR and FQNEAQ (reference sequence). There are 15 residues in the CDR3. The CDR3 reads CASSTGTSGINEQFF. CDR3 nucleotides: TGTGCCAGCAGCACCGGGACTAGCGGGATCAATGAGCAGTTCTTC.

The V and J genes are TRBV6-4 and TRBJ2-3; the D is unclear. Germline lookup yields CDR1 MRHNA and CDR2 SNTAGT. Between the trimmed V and J ends, which lost 4 bases and 2 bases, there was a span of 10 bases. The CDR3 covers 14 residues. CDR3 loop: CASSVGGDTDTQYF. CDR3 DNA sequence: TGTGCCAGCAGTGTCGGCGGAGACACAGATACGCAGTATTTT.

V is TRBV29-1 and J is TRBJ2-1; D gene ambiguous. The CDR3 length is 14 residues. The germline V gene encodes CDR1 SQVTM and CDR2 ANQGSEA. Trimming removed 0 bases from V and 6 bases from J, with 12 bases in between. CDR3 in amino acids: CSVEDLGHSNEQFF. The CDR3, as DNA: TGCAGCGTTGAAGATCTCGGCCACAGCAATGAGCAGTTCTTC.

The genes are TRBV19 and TRBJ1-2; D remains unclear. CDR3 length: 12 residues. Germline V gene lookup returns CDR1 LNHDA and CDR2 SQIVND (reference sequence). The V and J ends lost 4 bases and 7 bases respectively, with 10 bases between them. The CDR3 coding sequence is TGTGCCAGTAGTACGGGAGCTATTGGCTACACCTTC. This encodes CASSTGAIGYTF. The entire variable domain, with the rest obtained from reference TRBV19 and TRBJ1-2, is as follows: DGGITQSPKYLFRKEGQNVTLSCEQNLNHDAMYWYRQDPGQGLRLIYYSQIVNDFQKGDIAEGYSVSREKKESFPLTVTSAQKNPTAFYLCASSTGAIGYTFGSGTRLTVV.

CDR3 nucleotide sequence: TGCGCCAGCAGCTCGGGACAGAGCAATCAGCCCCAGCATTTT. It specifies CASSSGQSNQPQHF. The chain combines TRBV4-1 with TRBJ1-5; TRBD1 matches at 7 bases. Germline V gene lookup returns CDR1 MGHRA and CDR2 YSYEKL. CDR3 length equals 14 residues. The junction had 2 bases not matched to a gene; V was cut back by 5 bases and J by 1 base.